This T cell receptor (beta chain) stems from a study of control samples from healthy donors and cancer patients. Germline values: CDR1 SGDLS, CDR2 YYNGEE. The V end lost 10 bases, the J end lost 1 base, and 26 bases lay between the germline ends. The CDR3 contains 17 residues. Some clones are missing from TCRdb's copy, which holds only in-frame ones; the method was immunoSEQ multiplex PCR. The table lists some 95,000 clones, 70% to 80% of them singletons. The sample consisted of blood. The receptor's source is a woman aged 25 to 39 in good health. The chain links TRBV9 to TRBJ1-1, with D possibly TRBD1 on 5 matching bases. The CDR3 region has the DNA TGTGCCGGATCCCCATACCGAGGGGAAGTGGAGAACACTGAAGCTTTCTTT. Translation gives CAGSPYRGEVENTEAFF.